This T cell receptor beta chain was obtained from a study of a mutant IDH1 vaccine in newly diagnosed glioma. Study at large: Patients' prior therapy spanned radiotherapy, temozolomide, or both; most underwent both.

About this clone itself: What it recognizes is unknown.

Looked up from germline, CDR1 is SGHDT and CDR2 is YYEEEE. V was pared by 1 base and J by 2 bases, with 7 bases between. The CDR3 runs to 14 residues. The time point: week 23, last vaccination. Doses comprised 300 ug of mutant IDH1 20-mer peptide each, plus topical imiquimod. Measured with immunoSEQ multiplex PCR; TCRdb has only the in-frame clones, and not every one. The profile shows 52,000 or so clones, 80% to 85% of them singletons. Here the sequenced sample was PBMCs, taken from a glioma patient whose treatment included an IDH1 peptide vaccine. V is TRBV5-6 and J is TRBJ1-3; D unclear. The sequence derives from a woman aged 40 to 50 with glioma. Some clones in this sample may be carry-over from other donors' samples. The CDR3 nucleotides read TGTGCCAGCAGCTTGCAGTCAACTGGAAACACCATATATTTT. It is translated as CASSLQSTGNTIYF.